The entry that follows covers one T cell receptor beta chain sequence. The data stem from a study of blood T cell repertoires in COVID-19. Source study methods: Amplification of reference gene primers provided the estimated nucleated cell counts. Assay used: immunoSEQ multiplex PCR; TCRdb lists only in-frame clones, some missing. V and J calls plus clone size are reproduced from that table; the DNA served to infer D and trimming. This table holds roughly 40,000 clones, about 91% found once. CDR3 size: 14 residues. Germline V gene data show CDR1 as SQVTM and CDR2 as ANQGSEA. V dropped 7 bases and J dropped 1 base, with 16 bases sitting between them.

Sequenced: peripheral blood. This chain links TRBV29-1 with TRBJ2-5; D may be TRBD2 (5 bases). This clonotype was obtained from a man aged 50-60 years with active COVID-19. The CDR3 spells CSGTGSGFQETQYF. The CDR3 nucleotides are TGCAGCGGAACGGGATCCGGGTTCCAAGAGACCCAGTACTTC.